This is a list of T cell receptor beta chains from one sample in a study of blood T cell repertoires in COVID-19. Sequencing was performed with immunoSEQ multiplex PCR; in TCRdb, only in-frame clones are kept and a portion is missing. This table holds 380,000 or so clones, around 90% found once. Sequenced sample: PBMCs or T cells enriched from blood (not recorded which). Receptors originate from a woman between 40 and 50 years old with acute COVID-19. The CDR3 runs from the conserved cysteine through the conserved F or W. The D gene is left open where the match is weak.

d_call	v_call	j_call	cdr3_aa	cdr3_nt
NA	TRBV7-9	TRBJ2-7	CATRGDTGYEQYF	TGTGCCACCAGGGGGGACACAGGGTACGAGCAGTACTTC
TRBD1	TRBV2	TRBJ1-1	CASRTGQGNTEAFF	TGTGCCAGCAGAACGGGACAGGGGAACACTGAAGCTTTCTTT
TRBD1	TRBV5-1	TRBJ1-1	CASSVSGTGVRTEAFF	TGCGCCAGCAGCGTGTCCGGGACAGGGGTGCGTACTGAAGCTTTCTTT
NA	TRBV5-8	TRBJ2-7	CASSRPSTGTEQYF	TGTGCCAGCAGCCGCCCCTCCACGGGGACAGAGCAGTACTTC
TRBD2	TRBV12-5	TRBJ2-1	CASGLVVAGSSYNEQFF	TGTGCTAGTGGTTTGGTTGTAGCGGGGAGCTCCTACAATGAGCAGTTCTTC
NA	TRBV9	TRBJ2-5	CASSPRGRGLTQYF	TGTGCCAGCAGCCCCCGGGGTAGGGGGTTAACCCAGTACTTC
TRBD2	TRBV2	TRBJ2-5	CASSEASGGPQETQYF	TGTGCCAGCAGTGAGGCTAGCGGGGGCCCCCAAGAGACCCAGTACTTC
TRBD1	TRBV30	TRBJ1-4	CAWSMTGTGNEKLFF	TGTGCCTGGAGTATGACCGGGACAGGGAATGAAAAACTGTTTTTT
NA	TRBV19	TRBJ2-7	CASSSQGGVSSYEQYF	TGTGCCAGTAGTTCCCAGGGTGGAGTGTCCTCCTACGAGCAGTACTTC
TRBD2	TRBV18	TRBJ2-3	CASTPKRGGSTDTQYF	TGTGCCAGCACGCCCAAGCGGGGGGGAAGCACAGATACGCAGTATTTT
NA	TRBV5-6	TRBJ1-6	CASSLGAGPYNSPLHF	TGTGCCAGCAGCTTGGGTGCAGGGCCCTATAATTCACCCCTCCACTTT
NA	TRBV19	TRBJ1-6	CATKGVAGGYNSPLHF	TGTGCCACTAAGGGGGTCGCGGGAGGATATAATTCACCCCTCCACTTT
TRBD2	TRBV6-5	TRBJ2-5	CASSSGLAGGQETQYF	TGTGCCAGCAGTTCCGGACTAGCGGGGGGGCAAGAGACCCAGTACTTC
TRBD1	TRBV15	TRBJ2-5	CATSSYRGQETQYF	TGTGCCACCAGCTCCTACAGGGGACAAGAGACCCAGTACTTC
NA	TRBV6-5	TRBJ1-2	CASSPSWGGNYGYTF	TGTGCCAGCAGCCCAAGCTGGGGCGGAAACTATGGCTACACCTTC
TRBD2	TRBV30	TRBJ2-5	CAWSVAGTKETQYF	TGTGCCTGGAGTGTAGCGGGGACGAAAGAGACCCAGTACTTC